This T cell receptor beta chain was captured in a study of OX40 agonist ivuxolimab in advanced cancers. From germline, CDR1 is MNHEY and CDR2 SMNVEV (reference sequence). V shed 3 bases, J shed 0 bases, and the junction held 12 bases outside the gene matches. This CDR3 is built from 19 residues. Blood sampling was done at baseline, cycle 4 day 1, and cycle 7 day 1. With regard to this clone: What it recognizes is unknown.

Study-level results: Antigen specificity remained undetermined for the expanded peripheral T cells.

TCRdb's table, derived via immunoSEQ multiplex PCR, lists solely in-frame clones and lacks some. The sample lists more than 55,000 clones, about 83% occurring once. Here the sequenced sample was CD4+ or CD8+ T cells sorted from blood, taken in a trial of the OX40 agonist ivuxolimab. V usage is TRBV27 and J usage is TRBJ1-3; 9 bases map to TRBD1. The clonotype originates from an adult with an advanced solid tumor such as melanoma, head and neck, liver or kidney cancer. The CDR3 sequence is CASSFLGQGNSPSGNTIYF. The CDR3 DNA reads TGTGCCAGCAGTTTTTTGGGACAGGGTAATTCTCCCTCTGGAAACACCATATATTTT.